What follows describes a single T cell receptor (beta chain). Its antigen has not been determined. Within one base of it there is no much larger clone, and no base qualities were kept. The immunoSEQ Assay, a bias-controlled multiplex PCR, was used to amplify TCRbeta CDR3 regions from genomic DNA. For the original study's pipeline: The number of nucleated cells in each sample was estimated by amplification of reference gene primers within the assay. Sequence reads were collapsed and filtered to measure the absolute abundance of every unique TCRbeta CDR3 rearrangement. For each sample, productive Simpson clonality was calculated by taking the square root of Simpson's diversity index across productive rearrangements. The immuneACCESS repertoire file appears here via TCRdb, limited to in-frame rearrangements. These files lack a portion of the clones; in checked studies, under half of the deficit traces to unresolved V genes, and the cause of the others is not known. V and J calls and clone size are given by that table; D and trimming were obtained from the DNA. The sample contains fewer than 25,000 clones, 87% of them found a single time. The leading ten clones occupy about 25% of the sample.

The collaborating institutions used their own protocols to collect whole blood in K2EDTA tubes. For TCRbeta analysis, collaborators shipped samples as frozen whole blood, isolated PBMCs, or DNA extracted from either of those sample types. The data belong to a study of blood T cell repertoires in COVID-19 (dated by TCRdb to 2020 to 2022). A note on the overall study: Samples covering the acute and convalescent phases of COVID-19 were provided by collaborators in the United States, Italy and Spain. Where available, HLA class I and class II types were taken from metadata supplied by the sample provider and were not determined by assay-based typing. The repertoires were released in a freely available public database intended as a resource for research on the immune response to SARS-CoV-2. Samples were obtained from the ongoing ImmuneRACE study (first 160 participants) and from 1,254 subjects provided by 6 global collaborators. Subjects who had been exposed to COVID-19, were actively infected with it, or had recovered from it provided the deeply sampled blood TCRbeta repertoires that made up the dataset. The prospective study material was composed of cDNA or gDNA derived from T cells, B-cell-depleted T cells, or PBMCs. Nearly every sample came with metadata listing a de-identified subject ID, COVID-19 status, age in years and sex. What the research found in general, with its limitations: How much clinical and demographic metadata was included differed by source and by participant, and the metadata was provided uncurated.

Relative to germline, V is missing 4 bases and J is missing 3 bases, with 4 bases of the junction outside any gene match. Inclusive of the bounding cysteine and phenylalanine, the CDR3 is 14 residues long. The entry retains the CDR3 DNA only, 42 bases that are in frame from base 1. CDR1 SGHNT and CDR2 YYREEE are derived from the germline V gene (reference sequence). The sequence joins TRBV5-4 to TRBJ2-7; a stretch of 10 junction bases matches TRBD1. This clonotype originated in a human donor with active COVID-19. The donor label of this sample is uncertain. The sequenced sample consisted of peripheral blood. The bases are TGTGCCAGCAGCGGAGGGGACAGGGGCTACGAGCAGTACTTC. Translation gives CASSGGDRGYEQYF.